This T cell receptor beta chain was captured in a study of blood T cell repertoires in COVID-19. The wider study: Material from acute and convalescent COVID-19 was sourced from the United States, Italy and Spain. Sources were T cells, B-cell-depleted T cells, or PBMCs; the material itself was cDNA or gDNA.

Trimming pared 4 bases from V and 6 bases from J, leaving 19 bases between. Germline loops: CDR1 SGDLS, CDR2 YYNGEE. This CDR3 has 16 residues. Per the authors' pipeline: Amplified reference gene primers provided the basis for estimating nucleated cell counts. Data came from immunoSEQ multiplex PCR; TCRdb stores just in-frame clones and leaves some out. The V and J calls and the clone size are those of that table, but D and trimming were determined from the DNA. The sample lists around 260,000 clones, around nine tenths seen once, with approximately 9.8% in the top ten. The clonotype was recovered from a man aged 35-49 years who had recovered from COVID-19. Source material: peripheral blood. The chain joins TRBV9 to TRBJ2-2; D might be TRBD2 (6 bases). CDR3: CASSFSGTGPAGELFF. The CDR3 DNA follows: TGTGCCAGCAGCTTCTCCGGGACTGGCCCCGCCGGGGAGCTGTTTTTT.